The 17 T cell receptor beta chains presented below share a single source sample, sequenced in a study of T cell responses to AZD1222 COVID-19 vaccine. The repertoire was sequenced with immunoSEQ multiplex PCR; TCRdb's copy has only in-frame clones and lacks some. The sample has 140,000 or so clones; approximately 91% are singletons. The sample here was peripheral blood, taken 28 days after the second AZD1222 dose. These receptors were obtained from an adult who received the AZD1222 COVID-19 vaccine.

The V call is TRBV5-4, the J call TRBJ1-3; 8 nucleotides line up with TRBD1. After removal of 0 bases from V and 0 bases from J, the junction contained 5 bases not matched to a gene. From germline, CDR1 is SGHNT and CDR2 YYREEE (reference sequence). CDR3 size: 17 residues. As DNA, the CDR3 is TGTGCCAGCAGCTTGGGGACAGGGATGATCTCTGGAAACACCATATATTTT. Translated: CASSLGTGMISGNTIYF.

The chain is built from TRBV19 and TRBJ1-5, with TRBD1 matching over 7 bases. Unmatched junction bases numbered 5, after V lost 6 bases and J lost 3 bases. Germline values: CDR1 LNHDA, CDR2 SQIVND (reference sequence). This CDR3 comprises 14 residues. The CDR3 sequence is CASSPGQPNQPQHF. The DNA for the CDR3 is TGTGCCAGTAGCCCGGGACAGCCCAATCAGCCCCAGCATTTT.

V gene TRBV11-2 combines with J gene TRBJ2-3; 7 nucleotides align to TRBD1. The CDR3 spans 16 residues. Germline assignment: CDR1 SGHAT and CDR2 FQNNGV. J lost 4 bases, V lost 0 bases, and 7 bases had no gene match. The CDR3 sequence is CASSLDLTGRADTQYF. In DNA form, the CDR3 reads TGTGCCAGCAGCTTAGATCTGACAGGGCGGGCAGATACGCAGTATTTT.

CDR3 in DNA: TGCGCCAGCAGCGGGCTTGGGGTGGTGAACACTGAAGCTTTCTTT. Amino acid sequence: CASSGLGVVNTEAFF. The chain recombines TRBV5-1 with TRBJ1-1; D uncertain. Trimming stripped 4 bases from V and 0 bases from J, with 13 bases between. Per the germline V gene, CDR1 is SGHRS and CDR2 is YFSETQ. The CDR3 runs 15 residues.

The chain is built from TRBV19 and TRBJ2-1; D is uncertain. Trimming took 3 bases from V and 4 from J, leaving 10 bases between them. From germline, CDR1 is LNHDA and CDR2 SQIVND (reference sequence). The CDR3 is 14 amino acids. DNA for the CDR3: TGTGCCAGTAGTATTGTCGCGGAGTACAATGAGCAGTTCTTC. This gives the protein CASSIVAEYNEQFF.

The CDR3 loop reads CSARPGEAFF. For the CDR3, the DNA is TGCAGTGCTAGACCGGGTGAAGCTTTCTTT. The genes are TRBV20-1 and TRBJ1-1, with D unclear. Trimming cost V 2 bases and J 7 bases, with 5 bases left between them. The CDR3 length is 10 residues. CDR1 and CDR2 (germline): DFQATT, SNEGSKA (reference sequence).

This clone was recorded once. V gene TRBV29-1 combines with J gene TRBJ2-7; D is perhaps TRBD2 (7 bases). The CDR3 extends over 15 amino acids. The germline gives CDR1 SQVTM, CDR2 ANQGSEA. The V end was cut by 5 bases, the J end by 2 bases, with 19 bases between. CDR3 sequence (DNA): TGCAGCGTTTACACCCTCGGGGGGCATCCCTACGAGCAGTACTTC. It translates to CSVYTLGGHPYEQYF.

J is TRBJ1-1 and V is TRBV7-9; 7 bases match TRBD1. The V and J ends lost 1 base and 3 bases, in that order; junction bases with no gene match: 5. CDR3 length: 15 residues. Germline assignment: CDR1 SEHNR and CDR2 FQNEAQ (reference sequence). In nucleotides, the CDR3 is TGTGCCAGCAGCTTAGGGACAGGTGGAGACACTGAAGCTTTCTTT. Translating it yields CASSLGTGGDTEAFF.

The J gene is TRBJ1-2, the V gene TRBV7-9; D is uncertain. The CDR3 totals 11 residues. V was shortened by 5 bases and J by 7 bases, with 8 bases between the two germline ends. CDR1 is SEHNR and CDR2 is FQNEAQ in the germline V gene (reference sequence). DNA of the CDR3: TGTGCCAGCAGCACCTTGGGTGGCTACACCTTC. Encoded protein: CASSTLGGYTF.

The rearrangement links TRBV2 to TRBJ1-2; 9 bases fit TRBD1. Germline V gene lookup returns CDR1 SNHLY and CDR2 FYNNEI. The V segment lost 3 bases and the J segment 8 bases; nucleotides outside the gene matches: 10. The CDR3 contains 15 residues. The CDR3 sequence is CASSEMTYRGRGYTF. For the CDR3, the DNA is TGTGCCAGCAGTGAGATGACTTACAGGGGGCGAGGCTACACCTTC.

J is TRBJ2-3 and V is TRBV9; 14 bases map to TRBD2. The CDR3 contains 15 residues. V was clipped by 0 bases and J by 6 bases; unmatched bases: 0. CDR1 is SGDLS, CDR2 YYNGEE, per germline. The CDR3 here is CASSVGLAGGDTQYF. DNA of the CDR3: TGTGCCAGCAGCGTAGGACTAGCGGGGGGGGATACGCAGTATTTT.

As regards this clone: Other nucleotide sequences in the sample specify the same CDR3. The J gene is TRBJ1-1, the V gene TRBV11-2; tentatively, D is TRBD1 (5 bases). Trimming took 5 bases from V and 2 from J, leaving 12 bases between them. Germline V gene lookup returns CDR1 SGHAT and CDR2 FQNNGV. The CDR3 covers 14 residues. The CDR3 is CASSGGRANTEAFF. CDR3 sequence (DNA): TGTGCCAGCAGCGGGGGGAGGGCCAACACTGAAGCTTTCTTT.

V is TRBV5-1 and J is TRBJ1-6; TRBD1 is a possible D gene (5 bases). CDR3 length: 13 residues. Germline loops: CDR1 SGHRS, CDR2 YFSETQ. Trimming stripped 0 bases from V and 7 bases from J, with 5 bases between. The DNA of the CDR3 is TGCGCCAGCAGCTTGGGGGGGAATTCACCCCTCCACTTT. It specifies CASSLGGNSPLHF. Together with reference TRBV5-1 and TRBJ1-6, the CDR3 gives the full variable domain: KAGVTQTPRYLIKTRGQQVTLSCSPISGHRSVSWYQQTPGQGLQFLFEYFSETQRNKGNFPGRFSGRQFSNSRSEMNVSTLELGDSALYLCASSLGGNSPLHFGNGTRLTVT.

The chain employs TRBV27 and TRBJ1-1; TRBD1 matches 10 bases. CDR3 size: 15 residues. The trim removed 3 bases at V and 6 bases at J, leaving 7 bases unmatched. Germline-derived CDR1 and CDR2 are MNHEY and SMNVEV (reference sequence). For the CDR3, the DNA is TGTGCCAGCAGTTTCCCCGGACAGGGGGTCTCTGAAGCTTTCTTT. It specifies CASSFPGQGVSEAFF.

This clone came up once. The CDR3 sequence is CASSLLSTHTDTQYF. CDR3 nucleotides: TGTGCCAGCAGCTTACTGAGCACGCACACAGATACGCAGTATTTT. This chain links TRBV11-2 with TRBJ2-3; D gene unclear. The CDR3 has 15 residues. From germline, CDR1 is SGHAT and CDR2 FQNNGV. V lost 2 bases and J lost 2, with 11 bases in between.

The chain has TRBV19 and TRBJ2-5; 7 nucleotides line up with TRBD2. Trimming at V came to 6 bases and at J to 5 bases, leaving 6 bases not matched to a gene. The CDR3 covers 13 residues. Germline V lookup: CDR1 LNHDA, CDR2 SQIVND (reference sequence). The CDR3 spells CASRGPRGETQYF. The DNA for the CDR3 is TGTGCCAGTAGGGGACCGCGGGGGGAGACCCAGTACTTC.

The chain recombines TRBV19 with TRBJ1-6, with D possibly matching TRBD1 (5 bases). The CDR3 is 17 residues long. V dropped 4 bases and J dropped 4 bases, with 17 bases sitting between them. The germline V gene encodes CDR1 LNHDA and CDR2 SQIVND (reference sequence). CDR3 DNA: TGTGCCAGTAGTAAAGGGACGGCGCAAACTTATAATTCACCCCTCCACTTT. Translated: CASSKGTAQTYNSPLHF.